This T cell receptor (beta chain) is drawn from a study of beta chain features in type 1 diabetes. All of the isolated RNA was reverse transcribed, so expressed TCRB transcripts were sequenced. Sequencing used immunoSEQ multiplex PCR; TCRdb keeps in-frame clones, though not all of them. This sample has over 600,000 clones, with around an eighth found just once. The CDR3 spans 16 residues. CDR1 and CDR2 (germline): SGHNT, YYREEE (reference sequence). V shed 0 bases, J shed 4 bases, and the junction held 8 bases outside the gene matches. General observations from the study: Fewer junction insertions and more nucleotide deletions appeared in type 1 diabetes patients. Shortening of TCRB CDR3s, moderate but significant, appeared in all four CD4+ subsets of Type 1 diabetes patients. Patients' naive, central memory and Treg TCRB repertoires seemed closer to one another than those of healthy donors.

This clone was counted only a few times. Antigen specificity is unknown. Sequencing input: naive CD4+ T cells from blood. This sequence was found in a man younger than 40 with type 1 diabetes. V and J are TRBV5-4 and TRBJ2-3, with 7 bases identical to TRBD1. In DNA form, the CDR3 reads TGTGCCAGCAGCTTGGGAAGGGACAGCGGATCAGATACGCAGTATTTT. It encodes CASSLGRDSGSDTQYF.